The rows below give T cell receptor beta chains drawn from one sample of a study of T cell responses to AZD1222 COVID-19 vaccine. Generated by immunoSEQ multiplex PCR, the TCRdb table keeps only in-frame clones and is missing some. The top ten hold roughly 0.51% of the sample, which has under 300,000 clones, 85% to 95% seen once. The sequenced sample was peripheral blood, obtained on day 0 of AZD1222 vaccination. These receptors originate from an adult in good health. Each CDR3 is given with its conserved first and last residue. D genes are given only for firm matches. Where a row states a size, it is once, few, many or the class of an expanded clone; other rows omit it.

D gene,J gene,V gene,clone size,CDR3 protein,CDR3 DNA
.,TRBJ2-2,TRBV5-6,.,CASSPPAGELFF,TGTGCCAGCAGCCCCCCCGCCGGGGAGCTGTTTTTT
.,TRBJ2-3,TRBV5-6,.,CASSLGFTSTDTQYF,TGTGCCAGCAGCTTGGGGTTTACCAGCACAGATACGCAGTATTTT
TRBD1,TRBJ1-1,TRBV2,.,CASSEQGGWTEAFF,TGTGCCAGCAGTGAACAGGGGGGGTGGACTGAAGCTTTCTTT
.,TRBJ1-5,TRBV6-5,once,CASTSGVGQPQHF,TGTGCCAGCACCTCAGGGGTTGGTCAGCCCCAGCATTTT
TRBD2,TRBJ2-6,TRBV18,.,CASSPFLASGSSGANVLTF,TGTGCCAGCTCACCATTTTTGGCTAGCGGGAGCTCTGGGGCCAACGTCCTGACTTTC
.,TRBJ2-7,TRBV5-4,.,CASSLFQGGSGEQYF,TGTGCCAGCAGCTTGTTCCAGGGAGGATCGGGCGAGCAGTACTTC
.,TRBJ1-1,TRBV6-5,.,CASSIRGLGNTEAFF,TGTGCCAGCAGTATCCGGGGACTAGGGAACACTGAAGCTTTCTTT
TRBD2,TRBJ2-7,TRBV18,.,CASSPRTSGGPSYEQYF,TGTGCCAGCTCACCACGAACTAGCGGGGGGCCATCCTACGAGCAGTACTTC
TRBD1,TRBJ1-5,TRBV28,.,CASGTGGFQPQHF,TGTGCCAGCGGGACAGGGGGCTTTCAGCCCCAGCATTTT
.,TRBJ2-5,TRBV5-4,.,CASSSARGSERETQYF,TGTGCCAGCAGCTCCGCCAGGGGTTCAGAAAGAGAGACCCAGTACTTC
.,TRBJ1-4,TRBV18,.,CASSGSYATNEKLFF,TGTGCCAGCTCAGGGAGCTACGCAACTAATGAAAAACTGTTTTTT
.,TRBJ2-2,TRBV5-1,.,CASSPSDTGELFF,TGCGCCAGCAGTCCCTCGGACACCGGGGAGCTGTTTTTT
.,TRBJ2-6,TRBV7-9,.,CASSLWGRFRGSGANVLTF,TGTGCCAGCAGCTTATGGGGGAGATTCCGAGGGTCTGGGGCCAACGTCCTGACTTTC
TRBD2,TRBJ2-3,TRBV4-3,.,CASSQDLGSGRAFSDTQYF,TGCGCCAGCAGCCAAGATTTGGGTAGCGGGAGGGCCTTCTCAGATACGCAGTATTTT
.,TRBJ2-2,TRBV7-9,once,CASSLTSYGGYTGELFF,TGTGCCAGCAGCTTAACGTCTTATGGGGGGTACACCGGGGAGCTGTTTTTT
.,TRBJ1-2,TRBV2,.,CASSEGGGYGYTF,TGTGCCAGCAGTGAAGGGGGAGGGTATGGCTACACCTTC
.,TRBJ2-7,TRBV6-5,.,CASRRAGPYEQYF,TGTGCCAGCAGAAGGGCGGGACCCTACGAGCAGTACTTC
.,TRBJ1-1,TRBV6-5,.,CASIEGGAKTEAFF,TGTGCCAGCATCGAAGGAGGGGCAAAGACTGAAGCTTTCTTT
.,TRBJ1-1,TRBV29-1,.,CSPPWAGHTEAFF,TGCAGCCCCCCTTGGGCAGGGCACACTGAAGCTTTCTTT
.,TRBJ1-5,TRBV20-1,.,CSASAGFGGNQPQHF,TGCAGTGCTAGTGCAGGGTTTGGGGGCAATCAGCCCCAGCATTTT
TRBD1,TRBJ1-2,TRBV28,.,CASSLVRTGGPAYGYTF,TGTGCCAGCAGTTTAGTTCGTACAGGGGGCCCGGCCTATGGCTACACCTTC
TRBD1,TRBJ1-6,TRBV28,.,CASSPIQPDRGIISYNSPLHF,TGTGCCAGCAGTCCAATACAACCGGACAGGGGGATTATCTCCTATAATTCACCCCTCCACTTT
.,TRBJ1-1,TRBV9,once,CASSLGPGTEAFF,TGTGCCAGCAGCTTGGGACCGGGAACTGAAGCTTTCTTT
TRBD1,TRBJ2-7,TRBV10-3,.,CAISAQGAGEQYF,TGTGCCATCAGTGCTCAGGGGGCGGGGGAGCAGTACTTC
.,TRBJ2-7,TRBV7-8,.,CASSYLYEQYF,TGTGCCAGCAGCTACCTCTACGAGCAGTACTTC
.,TRBJ1-2,TRBV5-1,.,CASSLGGAEPPNYGYTF,TGCGCCAGCAGCTTGGGTGGGGCAGAACCACCTAACTATGGCTACACCTTC
.,TRBJ1-1,TRBV7-9,.,CASSFEGAEAFF,TGTGCCAGCAGCTTCGAGGGCGCTGAAGCTTTCTTT
.,TRBJ1-6,TRBV3-1/TRBV3-2,.,CASSQDGGLRALHF,TGTGCCAGCAGCCAAGACGGGGGGTTAAGGGCCCTCCACTTT
.,TRBJ1-4,TRBV12-3/TRBV12-4,.,CASSFAEKLFF,TGTGCCAGCAGTTTTGCGGAAAAACTGTTTTTT
.,TRBJ1-3,TRBV4-3,.,CASSQDRDSYSGNTIYF,TGCGCCAGCAGCCAAGACCGGGACTCGTACTCTGGAAACACCATATATTTT
.,TRBJ2-7,TRBV28,.,CASSPHSRGTRYEQYF,TGTGCCAGCAGTCCCCATTCGCGGGGAACCCGCTACGAGCAGTACTTC
.,TRBJ1-1,TRBV19,.,CASRTRTGRNTEAFF,TGTGCCAGTAGGACCCGCACAGGGAGGAACACTGAAGCTTTCTTT
TRBD1,TRBJ1-1,TRBV28,.,CASLRQGNTEAFF,TGTGCCAGCCTCCGACAGGGGAACACTGAAGCTTTCTTT
TRBD2,TRBJ2-1,TRBV15,.,CATRDSGGPYSYNEQFF,TGTGCCACCAGGGATAGCGGGGGGCCTTACTCCTACAATGAGCAGTTCTTC
.,TRBJ1-4,TRBV5-4,once,CASSLNSGQLFF,TGTGCCAGCAGCTTAAATTCGGGCCAACTGTTTTTT
TRBD1,TRBJ1-1,TRBV3-1/TRBV3-2,once,CASSQVDRGTEAFF,TGTGCCAGCAGCCAAGTGGACAGGGGGACTGAAGCTTTCTTT
TRBD1,TRBJ2-7,TRBV28,.,CASSRTGEGYEQYF,TGTGCCAGCAGTCGGACAGGGGAGGGATACGAGCAGTACTTC
.,TRBJ1-2,TRBV7-2,once,CASSLPAVYGYTF,TGTGCCAGCAGCTTACCGGCCGTCTATGGCTACACCTTC
.,TRBJ2-1,TRBV28,.,CASSWSGSVVNEQFF,TGTGCCAGCAGCTGGAGTGGTTCTGTGGTCAATGAGCAGTTCTTC
.,TRBJ2-7,TRBV29-1,.,CSVEDRDYEQYF,TGCAGCGTTGAAGATAGGGACTACGAGCAGTACTTC
TRBD1,TRBJ1-2,TRBV4-1,.,CASSQVRQGGLVRGYTF,TGCGCCAGCAGCCAGGTACGGCAAGGGGGCCTGGTTCGAGGCTACACCTTC
.,TRBJ2-1,TRBV30,.,CAWSADFYNEQFF,TGTGCCTGGAGTGCGGATTTTTACAATGAGCAGTTCTTC
TRBD1,TRBJ2-7,TRBV6-6,.,CASSPYRSTGSGYEQYF,TGTGCCAGCAGTCCCTATCGATCGACAGGGAGCGGCTACGAGCAGTACTTC
.,TRBJ1-1,TRBV5-8,.,CASSLGLMNTEAFF,TGTGCCAGCAGCTTGGGGTTGATGAACACTGAAGCTTTCTTT
TRBD2,TRBJ2-1,TRBV11-1,.,CASSLQPGGPYEQFF,TGTGCCAGCAGCTTACAACCGGGAGGGCCCTATGAGCAGTTCTTC
.,TRBJ1-2,TRBV28,once,CASSPDVYYGYTF,TGTGCCAGCAGTCCGGATGTCTACTATGGCTACACCTTC
.,TRBJ1-2,TRBV21-1,.,CASSNLGAGEDGYTF,TGTGCCAGCAGCAATCTAGGGGCAGGGGAGGATGGCTACACCTTC
.,TRBJ2-2,TRBV27,.,CASSSTGELFF,TGTGCCAGCAGTTCCACCGGGGAGCTGTTTTTT
.,TRBJ1-1,TRBV11-1,.,CASSLIRGDTEAFF,TGTGCCAGCAGCTTAATAAGGGGTGATACTGAAGCTTTCTTT
TRBD2,TRBJ2-1,TRBV28,.,CASSLLSSGTHEQFF,TGTGCCAGCAGTCTCCTCTCTAGCGGGACTCATGAGCAGTTCTTC
.,TRBJ1-6,TRBV3-1/TRBV3-2,.,CASSPPGSPLHF,TGTGCCAGCAGTCCTCCTGGTTCACCCCTCCACTTT
TRBD1,TRBJ1-6,TRBV19,.,CASRTGGGSPLHF,TGTGCCAGTAGGACAGGGGGCGGTTCACCCCTCCACTTT
.,TRBJ2-3,TRBV25-1,.,CASSDRVSITDTQYF,TGTGCCAGCAGTGACAGAGTTTCCATCACAGATACGCAGTATTTT